The clone carrying this TCR beta chain was observed many times. Its target is unknown. Amplification of TCR alpha and beta CDR3 regions from RNA used iRepertoire nested multiplex PCR. Input was roughly 95-450 ng of tissue mRNA or PBMC total RNA. TCRdb processed the multiplex PCR reads anew with MiXCR; each CDR3 protein has one entry. The sample shows some 40,000 distinct CDR3 sequences, approximately 20% of them seen only once. The data derive from a study of glioma-infiltrating T cells. General study points: Above-expected tissue-blood divergence occurred in all gliomas, most in low-grade ones.

Sequenced sample: glioma tissue, nonneoplastic brain tissue, or PBMCs (not recorded which). The source of this sequence is a human donor with low-grade glioma or glioblastoma, undergoing nonglioma brain surgery, or in good health (not recorded which).

The CDR3 here is CASKGSTEETQYF. The CDR3 DNA is TGTGCCAGCAAGGGCTCTACGGAAGAGACCCAGTACTTC. This rearrangement joins TRBV2 to TRBJ2-5; D unresolved. Germline CDR1 is SNHLY and CDR2 is FYNNEI. V was trimmed by 7 bases and J by 3 bases, leaving 12 bases between them. The CDR3 is made up of 13 amino acids.